Sequencing of this T cell receptor (beta chain) was carried out in a study of blood T cells in healthy people across ages. Study conclusions and caveats: While age rose, TCR beta diversity per million T cells dropped in a roughly linear way.

To note about this clonotype: The antigen is unknown.

Losses at the gene ends were 3 bases for V and 3 bases for J; bases not matched to a gene: 8. The CDR3 spans 15 residues. CDR1 and CDR2 from the germline V gene are LNHDA and SQIVND (reference sequence). There were healthy Caucasian individuals from Russia, aged about 6 to 100, serving as donors. Alongside a J-beta primer mix, a sample-barcoded 5' primer served in a second PCR lasting about 7 to 11 cycles. Unique molecular identifiers of 12 random nucleotides labeled each cDNA. TCRdb reprocessed the 5' RACE reads via MiXCR and lists one record per CDR3 protein. The table includes approximately 670,000 distinct CDR3 sequences, 40% to 45% detected once.

The clonotype was recovered from an older man in good health. The J gene is TRBJ2-7, the V gene TRBV19; 7 bases are shared with TRBD1. Sequenced input: blood. CDR3 DNA sequence: TGTGCCAGTAGTATCCGGACAGGCAACATCTACGAGCAGTACTTC. Translating gives CASSIRTGNIYEQYF.